The rows below give T cell receptor beta chains drawn from one sample of a study of human T cells and chemical hapten exposure. Via MiXCR, TCRdb re-called the RACE reads, giving one row per CDR3 protein. The table records approximately 110,000 distinct CDR3 sequences, roughly a tenth of them present only once. Source: whole blood, taken in connection with sensitization to the hapten diphenylcyclopropenone (DPC). These receptors originate from a woman in her forties with alopecia areata. Some clones in this sample may be carry-over from other donors' samples. Each CDR3 is given with its conserved first and last residue. The order of the fields is clone size, V gene, D gene, J gene, CDR3 protein, CDR3 DNA. D genes are given only for firm matches. Size is omitted from some rows. Given values are once, few, many or a class for expanded clones.

few	TRBV5-4	NA	TRBJ2-3	CASSSGLSTDTQYF	TGTGCCAGCAGTTCCGGATTAAGCACAGATACGCAGTATTTT
few	TRBV6-5	TRBD1	TRBJ2-7	CASTLRGQGLYEQYF	TGTGCCAGCACCCTTCGCGGACAGGGTCTTTACGAGCAGTACTTC
many	TRBV9	TRBD1	TRBJ2-3	CASSVVTGGPDTQYF	TGTGCCAGCAGCGTAGTCACAGGGGGGCCAGATACGCAGTATTTT
many	TRBV2	NA	TRBJ1-3	CASSYGPLGPGNTIYF	TGTGCCAGCAGTTACGGCCCCCTCGGGCCTGGAAACACCATATATTTT
NA	TRBV7-3	NA	TRBJ2-3	CASSLNRGTDTQYF	TGTGCCAGCAGCTTAAATCGGGGTACAGATACGCAGTATTTT
many	TRBV7-2	NA	TRBJ2-3	CASKARDTQYF	TGTGCCAGCAAGGCGAGAGATACGCAGTATTTT
few	TRBV20-1	NA	TRBJ2-7	CSAPPVYRAATHRAYF	TGCAGTGCCCCCCCTGTGTACCGGGCCGCCACCCACCGAGCTTACTTC
many	TRBV7-9	TRBD2	TRBJ2-2	CASSSGTSGGAEAGELFF	TGTGCCAGCAGCTCCGGGACTAGCGGGGGGGCCGAGGCCGGGGAGCTGTTTTTT
many	TRBV11-2	NA	TRBJ1-2	CASSLRSFSDGYTF	TGTGCCAGCAGCTTAAGGAGTTTCTCGGATGGCTACACCTTC
many	TRBV3-1	NA	TRBJ2-3	CASAPRSTDTQYF	TGTGCCAGCGCACCACGCTCCACAGATACGCAGTATTTT
few	TRBV7-2	NA	TRBJ2-7	CASSLALDYEQYF	TGTGCCAGCAGCTTAGCGCTAGACTACGAGCAGTACTTC
many	TRBV27	TRBD1	TRBJ2-7	CASRTGQGNYYEQYF	TGTGCCAGCAGAACGGGACAGGGGAACTACTACGAGCAGTACTTC
few	TRBV27	NA	TRBJ1-1	CASSLGGFVTEAFF	TGTGCCAGCAGTTTAGGAGGGTTCGTCACTGAAGCTTTCTTT
NA	TRBV12-3/TRBV12-4	NA	TRBJ2-7	CASSSARSEQYF	TGTGCCAGCAGCTCGGCGCGATCCGAGCAGTACTTC